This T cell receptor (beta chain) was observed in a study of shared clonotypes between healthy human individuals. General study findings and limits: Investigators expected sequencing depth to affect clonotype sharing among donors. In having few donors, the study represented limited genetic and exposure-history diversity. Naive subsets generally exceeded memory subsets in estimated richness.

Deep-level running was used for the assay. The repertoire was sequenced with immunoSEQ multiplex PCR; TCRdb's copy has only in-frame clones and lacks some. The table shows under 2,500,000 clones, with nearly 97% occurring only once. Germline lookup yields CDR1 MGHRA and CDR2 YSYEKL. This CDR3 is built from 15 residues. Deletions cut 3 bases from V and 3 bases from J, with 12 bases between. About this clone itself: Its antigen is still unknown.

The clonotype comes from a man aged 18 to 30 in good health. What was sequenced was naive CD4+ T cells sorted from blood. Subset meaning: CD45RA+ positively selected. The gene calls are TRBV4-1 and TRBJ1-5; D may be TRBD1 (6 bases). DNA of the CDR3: TGCGCCAGCAGCCATACCACAGGGCACAATCAGCCCCAGCATTTT. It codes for CASSHTTGHNQPQHF.